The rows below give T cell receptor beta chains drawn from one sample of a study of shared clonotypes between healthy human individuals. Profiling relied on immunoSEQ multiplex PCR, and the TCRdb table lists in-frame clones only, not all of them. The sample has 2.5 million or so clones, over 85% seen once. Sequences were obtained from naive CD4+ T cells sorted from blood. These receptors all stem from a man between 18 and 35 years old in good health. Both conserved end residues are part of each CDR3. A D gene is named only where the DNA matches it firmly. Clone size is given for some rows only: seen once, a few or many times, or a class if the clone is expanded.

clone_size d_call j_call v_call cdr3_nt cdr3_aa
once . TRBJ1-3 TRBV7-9 TGTGCCAGCAGCTTAAGTGGACAGATGCCTGGAAACACCATATATTTT CASSLSGQMPGNTIYF
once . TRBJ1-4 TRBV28 TGTGCCAGCAGTCTCCAGCCTATCAATGAAAAACTGTTTTTT CASSLQPINEKLFF
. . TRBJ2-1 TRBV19 TGTGCCAGTAGTATAGGTTTCAGGGATTCGAGGAATGAGCAGTTCTTC CASSIGFRDSRNEQFF
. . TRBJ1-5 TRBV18 TGTGCCAGCTCATCCACTCAGGAACAGCCCCAGCATTTT CASSSTQEQPQHF
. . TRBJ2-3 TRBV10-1 TGCGCCAGCAGTGAGTCGGGAGTCGGGACAGATACGCAGTATTTT CASSESGVGTDTQYF
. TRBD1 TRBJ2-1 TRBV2 TGTGCCAGCAGGAGCCGAGCAGGGGGCCTTTACAATGAGCAGTTCTTC CASRSRAGGLYNEQFF
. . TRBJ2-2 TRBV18 TGTGCCAGCCTTAGGACAGCCGTGAACACCGGGGAGCTGTTTTTT CASLRTAVNTGELFF
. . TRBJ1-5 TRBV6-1 TGTGCCAGCAGTGAAGGTGCAAGGGGTCGGGAGCCCCAGCATTTT CASSEGARGREPQHF
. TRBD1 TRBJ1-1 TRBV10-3 TGTGCCATCAGTGAGGGGACAGGGAACACTGAAGCTTTCTTT CAISEGTGNTEAFF
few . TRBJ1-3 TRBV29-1 TGCAGCGTTCGAGAGGGCTCTGGAAACACCATATATTTT CSVREGSGNTIYF
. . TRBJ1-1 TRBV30 TGTGCCTGGAGGTATGGTTTCTTT CAWRYGFF
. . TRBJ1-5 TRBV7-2 TGTGCCAGCAGCTTAGTCGGCCCCGGGTTTAGCAATCAGCCCCAGCATTTT CASSLVGPGFSNQPQHF
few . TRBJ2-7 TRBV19 TGTGCCAGTACAGCGGACGGAGCCTACGAGCAGTACTTC CASTADGAYEQYF
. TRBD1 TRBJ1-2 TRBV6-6 TGTGCCAGCAGTCCCCGGACAGGAAAAGCCTACGGCTACACCTTC CASSPRTGKAYGYTF
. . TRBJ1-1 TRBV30 TGTGCCTGGAGTGTCGACAGAAACACTGAAGCTTTCTTT CAWSVDRNTEAFF
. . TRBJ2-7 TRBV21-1 TGTGCCAGCAGCAAGAGGGGGACAGGAGATTACGAGCAGTACTTC CASSKRGTGDYEQYF
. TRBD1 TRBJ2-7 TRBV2 TGTGCCAGCAGCGACAGGGCCCTGGTTACGGACTACGAGCAGTACTTC CASSDRALVTDYEQYF
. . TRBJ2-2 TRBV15 TGTGCCACCAGCAGAGGGGGAAACACCGGGGAGCTGTTTTTT CATSRGGNTGELFF
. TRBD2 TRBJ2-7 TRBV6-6 TGTGCCAGCAGTCCGGGACTAGTAATGAGCGAGCAGTACTTC CASSPGLVMSEQYF
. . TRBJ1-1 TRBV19 TGTGCCAGTAGTATATCTCTAGGTCAGGGTGGGATGAACACTGAAGCTTTCTTT CASSISLGQGGMNTEAFF
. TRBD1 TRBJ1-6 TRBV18 TGTGCCAGCTCAGCACGTGACAGGGAAGTAGATTCACCCCTCCACTTT CASSARDREVDSPLHF
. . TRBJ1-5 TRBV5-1 TGCGCCAGCAGCACCCATCAGCCCCAGCATTTT CASSTHQPQHF
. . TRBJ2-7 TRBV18 TGTGCCAGCTCACCACCAGGGCTCTACGAGCAGTACTTC CASSPPGLYEQYF
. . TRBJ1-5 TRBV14 TGTGCCAGCAGCCAAGGGGTGGAGGGGCCCCAGCATTTT CASSQGVEGPQHF
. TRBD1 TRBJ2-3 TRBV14 TGTGCCAGCAGTTCCGGGACAGGCTTAAAGGGAGATACGCAGTATTTT CASSSGTGLKGDTQYF
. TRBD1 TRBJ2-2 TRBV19 TGTGCCAGTAGTTCCCGGGACAGTTTGACCGGGGAGCTGTTTTTT CASSSRDSLTGELFF
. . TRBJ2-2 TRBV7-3 TGTGCCAGCAGCCTCTACCCCGACAGGACCGGGGAGCTGTTTTTT CASSLYPDRTGELFF
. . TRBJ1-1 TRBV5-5 TGTGCCAGCAGCCCCGGTGGTGGAACTGAAGCTTTCTTT CASSPGGGTEAFF
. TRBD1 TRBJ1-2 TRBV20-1 TGCAGTGCTGGGACAGGGAACTTC CSAGTGNF
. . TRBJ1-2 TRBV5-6 TGTGCCAGCAGTGGGATCCTTTACGACTATGGCTACACCTTC CASSGILYDYGYTF
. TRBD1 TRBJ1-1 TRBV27 TGTGCCAGCAGAAACCCCGGGACAGGATTGAACACTGAAGCTTTCTTT CASRNPGTGLNTEAFF